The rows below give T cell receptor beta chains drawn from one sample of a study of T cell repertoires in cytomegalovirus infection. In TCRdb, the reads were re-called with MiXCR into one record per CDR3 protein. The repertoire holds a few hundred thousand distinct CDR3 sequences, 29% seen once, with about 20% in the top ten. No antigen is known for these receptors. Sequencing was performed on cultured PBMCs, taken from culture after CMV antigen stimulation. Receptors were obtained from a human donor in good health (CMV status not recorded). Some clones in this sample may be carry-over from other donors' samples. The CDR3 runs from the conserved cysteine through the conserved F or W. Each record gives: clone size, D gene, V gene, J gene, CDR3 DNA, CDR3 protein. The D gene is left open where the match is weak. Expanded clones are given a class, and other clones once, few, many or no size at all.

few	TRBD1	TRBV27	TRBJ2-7	TGTGCCAGCAGTCCCGGACAGGGGGGGCCCTACGAGCAGTACTTC	CASSPGQGGPYEQYF
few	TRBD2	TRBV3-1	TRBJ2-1	TGTGCCAGCAGCCAAGATACGGGAATAGCGGGGGGGTTTGAGCAGTTCTTC	CASSQDTGIAGGFEQFF
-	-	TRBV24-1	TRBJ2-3	TGTGCCACCAGTGGTGGGACTGGTGCTCGGGATACGCAGTATTTT	CATSGGTGARDTQYF
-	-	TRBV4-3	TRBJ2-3	TGCGCCAGCAGCCAAGTTTCGAGGGGTTCCGATACGCAGTATTTT	CASSQVSRGSDTQYF
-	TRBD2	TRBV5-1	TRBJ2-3	TGCGCCAGCAGCACCGGGACTAGCGAAGATACGCAGTATTTT	CASSTGTSEDTQYF
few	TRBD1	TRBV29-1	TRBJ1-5	TGCAGCGTTCGGACAGGGGCTAGCAATCAGCCCCAGCATTTT	CSVRTGASNQPQHF
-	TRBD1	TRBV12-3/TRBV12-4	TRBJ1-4	TGTGCCAGCGCGATAACAGGGGGCGAAGAAAAACTGTTTTTT	CASAITGGEEKLFF
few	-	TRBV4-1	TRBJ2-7	TGCGCCAGCAGACAAGATATCGGGCAGGGGAGCTACGAGCAGTACTTC	CASRQDIGQGSYEQYF
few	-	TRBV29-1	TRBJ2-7	TGCAGCGCTACCACGGACATCTCCTACGAGCAGTACTTC	CSATTDISYEQYF
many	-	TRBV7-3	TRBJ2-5	TGTGCCAGCAGCGTGGGCCCCCAAGAGACCCAGTACTTC	CASSVGPQETQYF
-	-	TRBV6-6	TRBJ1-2	TGTGCCAGCAGGCCTGGAATGGGCACCGGGAAAAGTCGCCACGGCTACACCTTC	CASRPGMGTGKSRHGYTF
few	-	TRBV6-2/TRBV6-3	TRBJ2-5	TGTGCCAGCAGTCTGATTTCTCCGGAGACCCAGTACTTC	CASSLISPETQYF
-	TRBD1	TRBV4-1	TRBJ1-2	TGCGCCAGCAGCCCCCCCCAAGGACAGGGTACTAACTATGGCTACACCTTC	CASSPPQGQGTNYGYTF
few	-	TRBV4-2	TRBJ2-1	TGTGCCAGCAGCCAAGGGCAACACAATGAGCAGTTCTTC	CASSQGQHNEQFF
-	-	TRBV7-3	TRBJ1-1	TGTGCCAGCAGCTTAACTCGTCCACAGGGGAACACTGAAGCTTTCTTT	CASSLTRPQGNTEAFF
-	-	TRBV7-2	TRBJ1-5	TGTGCCAGCAGCTTAGGAGGGCTGAGGAGCAATCAGCCCCAGCATTTT	CASSLGGLRSNQPQHF
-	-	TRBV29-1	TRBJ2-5	TGCAGCGTTGAGGTGGGGAAGAAGGAGACCCAGTACTTC	CSVEVGKKETQYF
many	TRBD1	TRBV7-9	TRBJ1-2	TGTGCCAGCAGCCCAGTTGGCCAAGCCGGGACAGGCTATGGCTACACCTTC	CASSPVGQAGTGYGYTF
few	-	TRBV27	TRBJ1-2	TGTGCCAGCGGGCGGGTGAACTATGGCTACACCTTC	CASGRVNYGYTF
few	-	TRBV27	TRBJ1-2	TGTGCCAGCAGCTCGGGCGATAACTATGGCTACACCTTC	CASSSGDNYGYTF
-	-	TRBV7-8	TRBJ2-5	TGTGCCAGCAGCTTAGCTAACAGACAAGAGACCCAGTACTTC	CASSLANRQETQYF
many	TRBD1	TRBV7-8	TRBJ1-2	TGTGCCAGCAGCTTAGAGTGGGACAGGGTTTATGGCTACACCTTC	CASSLEWDRVYGYTF
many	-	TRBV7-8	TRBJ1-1	TGTGCCAGCAGCTTAGGAGGGGCCGGGAACACTGAAGCTTTCTTT	CASSLGGAGNTEAFF
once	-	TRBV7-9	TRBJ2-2	TGTGCCAGCAGCTTAAGTAACTCCGCGAACACCGGGGAGCTGTTTTTT	CASSLSNSANTGELFF
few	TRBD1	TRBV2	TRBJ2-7	TGTGCCAGCGGGACAGGGACAGGGGGGATGAACGAGCAGTACTTC	CASGTGTGGMNEQYF
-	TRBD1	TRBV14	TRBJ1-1	TGTGCCAGCAGAGAGACAGGGGGCGAACGAAACACTGAAGCTTTCTTT	CASRETGGERNTEAFF
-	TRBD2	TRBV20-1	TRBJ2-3	TGCAGTGCTGACCCCGGGACTACTACCACAGATACGCAGTATTTT	CSADPGTTTTDTQYF
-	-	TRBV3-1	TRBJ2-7	TGTGCCAGCAGCCTATGGGGGACGGAGAACGAGCAGTACTTC	CASSLWGTENEQYF
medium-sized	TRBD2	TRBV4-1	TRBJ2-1	TGCGCCAGCAGGACTAGCGGGGCCTTTGGGAATGAGCAGTTCTTC	CASRTSGAFGNEQFF
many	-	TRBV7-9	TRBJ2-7	TGTGCCAGCAGCTCCAAGAGCCTCCCGGGCCTTCGGCAGTACTTC	CASSSKSLPGLRQYF
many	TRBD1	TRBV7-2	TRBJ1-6	TGTGCCAGCAGCTTAGGCCAAGCGGGGACAGCTCATTCACCCCTCCACTTT	CASSLGQAGTAHSPLHF
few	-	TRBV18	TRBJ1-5	TGTGCCAGCTCACCGGATATAGAACAGCCCCAGCATTTT	CASSPDIEQPQHF
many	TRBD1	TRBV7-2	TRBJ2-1	TGTGCCAGCAGTCAACAGGGGATCCCCTACAATGAGCAGTTCTTC	CASSQQGIPYNEQFF
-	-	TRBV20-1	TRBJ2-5	TGCAGTGCTAGCGGGGGGCCGGCAGAGACCCAGTACTTC	CSASGGPAETQYF
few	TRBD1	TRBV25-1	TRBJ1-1	TGTGCCAGCAGTGAAGGGAAACAGGGGGGTACTGAAGCTTTCTTT	CASSEGKQGGTEAFF
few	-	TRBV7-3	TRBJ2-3	TGTGCCAGCAGTCCCAATCCGACAAGCACAGATACGCAGTATTTT	CASSPNPTSTDTQYF
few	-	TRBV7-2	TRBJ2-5	TGTGCCAGCAGCCCCGGGACATACCAAGAGACCCAGTACTTC	CASSPGTYQETQYF
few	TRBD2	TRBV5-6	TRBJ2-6	TGTGCCAGCAGCTCGGGAGGTTCTGGGGCCAACGTCCTGACTTTC	CASSSGGSGANVLTF
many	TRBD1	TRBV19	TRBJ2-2	TGTGCCAGTACCGGGACAGTCAACACCGGGGAGCTGTTTTTT	CASTGTVNTGELFF
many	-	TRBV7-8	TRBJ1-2	TGTGCCAGCAGTTCTTACGCAGGGGATAACTATGGCTACACCTTC	CASSSYAGDNYGYTF
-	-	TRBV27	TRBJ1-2	TGTGCCAGCAGTTCAGGTGGGCCCTATGGCTACACCTTC	CASSSGGPYGYTF
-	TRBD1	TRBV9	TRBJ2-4	TGTGCCAGCAGCGCCCCCGGGACAGGGAACAAAAACATTCAGTACTTC	CASSAPGTGNKNIQYF
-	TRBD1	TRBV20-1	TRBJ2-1	TGCAGTGCTAGAGTCCGGGACAGGGAGCTCTATGAGCAGTTCTTC	CSARVRDRELYEQFF
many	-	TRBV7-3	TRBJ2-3	TGTGCCAGCAGCAACGACGCCGGGGGCACAAATACGCAGTATTTT	CASSNDAGGTNTQYF
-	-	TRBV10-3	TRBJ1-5	TGTGCCGCCGAGGACAGCCATAGCAATCAGCCCCAGCATTTT	CAAEDSHSNQPQHF
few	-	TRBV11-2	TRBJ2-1	TGTGCCAGCAGCTTGTCTTATCTCCCGAAGTTCTTC	CASSLSYLPKFF
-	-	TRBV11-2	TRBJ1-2	TGTGCCAGCAGCTTCGGACCGACTGCTAACTATGGCTACACCTTC	CASSFGPTANYGYTF
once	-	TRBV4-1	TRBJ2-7	TGCGCCAGCAGCCGCGGGACACCGAGCTCCTACGAGCAGTACTTC	CASSRGTPSSYEQYF
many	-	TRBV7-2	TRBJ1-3	TGTGCCAGCACCTCAGGGTTCTCTGGAAACACCATATATTTT	CASTSGFSGNTIYF
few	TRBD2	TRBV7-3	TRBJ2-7	TGTGCCAGCAGCGCCAGCGGGGGGTACGACGAGCAGTACTTC	CASSASGGYDEQYF
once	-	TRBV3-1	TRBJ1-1	TGTGCCAGCAGCCAAGATCTTGCGGGGGGGAGCACTGAAGCTTTCTTT	CASSQDLAGGSTEAFF
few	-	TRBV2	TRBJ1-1	TGTGCCAGCCTACTAGATGGGCCGGGTACTGAAGCTTTCTTT	CASLLDGPGTEAFF
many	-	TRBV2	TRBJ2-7	TGTGCCAGCAGTGTAGGGTCCGCCGTTTACGAGCAGTACTTC	CASSVGSAVYEQYF
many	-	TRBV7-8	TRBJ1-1	TGTGCCAGCCACACGGCCGGGGAGGGCACTGAAGCTTTCTTT	CASHTAGEGTEAFF